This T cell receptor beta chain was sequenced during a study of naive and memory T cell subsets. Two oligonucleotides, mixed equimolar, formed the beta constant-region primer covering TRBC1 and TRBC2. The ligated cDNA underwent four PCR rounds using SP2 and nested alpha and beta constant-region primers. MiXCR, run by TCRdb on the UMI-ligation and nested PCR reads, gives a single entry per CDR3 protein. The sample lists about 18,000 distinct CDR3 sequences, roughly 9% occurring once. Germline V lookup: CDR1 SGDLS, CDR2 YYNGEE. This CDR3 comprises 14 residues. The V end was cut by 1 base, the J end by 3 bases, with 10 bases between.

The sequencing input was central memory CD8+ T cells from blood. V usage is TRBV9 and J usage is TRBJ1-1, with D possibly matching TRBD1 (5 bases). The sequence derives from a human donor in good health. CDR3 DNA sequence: TGTGCCAGCAGCGTATCAGGGTCGCACACTGAAGCTTTCTTT. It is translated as CASSVSGSHTEAFF.